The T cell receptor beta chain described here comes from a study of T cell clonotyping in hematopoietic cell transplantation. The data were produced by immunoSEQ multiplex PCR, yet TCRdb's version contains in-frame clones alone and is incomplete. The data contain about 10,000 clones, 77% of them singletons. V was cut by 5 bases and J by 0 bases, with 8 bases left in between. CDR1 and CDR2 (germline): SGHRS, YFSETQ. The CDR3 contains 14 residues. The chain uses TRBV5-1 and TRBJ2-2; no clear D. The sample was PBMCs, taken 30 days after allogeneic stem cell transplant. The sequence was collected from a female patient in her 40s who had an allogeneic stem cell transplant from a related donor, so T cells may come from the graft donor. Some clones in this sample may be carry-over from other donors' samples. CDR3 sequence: CASRSLTNTGELFF. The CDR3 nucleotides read TGCGCCAGCAGAAGTTTGACGAACACCGGGGAGCTGTTTTTT.